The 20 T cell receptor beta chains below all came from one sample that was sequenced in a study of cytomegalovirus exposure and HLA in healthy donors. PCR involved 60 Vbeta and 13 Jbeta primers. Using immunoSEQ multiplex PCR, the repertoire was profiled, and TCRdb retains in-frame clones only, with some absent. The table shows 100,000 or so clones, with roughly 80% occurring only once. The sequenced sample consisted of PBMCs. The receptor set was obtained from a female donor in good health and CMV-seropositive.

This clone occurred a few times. The CDR3 loop reads CASSQETGVRSTQHF. The CDR3 DNA is TGCGCCAGCAGCCAAGAAACAGGCGTTCGGAGCACCCAGCATTTT. V is TRBV4-1 and J is TRBJ1-5, with D possibly being TRBD1 (5 bases). The length of the CDR3 is 15 residues. Germline values: CDR1 MGHRA, CDR2 YSYEKL. Trimming took 0 bases from V and 11 from J, leaving 17 bases between them.

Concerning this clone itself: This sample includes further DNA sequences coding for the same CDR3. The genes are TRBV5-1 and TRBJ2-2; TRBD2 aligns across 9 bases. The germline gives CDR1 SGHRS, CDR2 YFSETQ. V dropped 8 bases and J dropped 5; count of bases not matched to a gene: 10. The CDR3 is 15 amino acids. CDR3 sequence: CASSGSGSRTGELFF. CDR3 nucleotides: TGCGCCAGTAGCGGGAGCGGGAGTCGGACCGGGGAGCTGTTTTTT.

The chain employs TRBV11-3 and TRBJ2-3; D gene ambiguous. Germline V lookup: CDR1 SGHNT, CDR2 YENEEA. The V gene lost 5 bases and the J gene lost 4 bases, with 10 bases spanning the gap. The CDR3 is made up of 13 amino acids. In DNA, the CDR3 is TGTGCCAGCAGCACGCACGCGGCAGATACGCAGTATTTT. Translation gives CASSTHAADTQYF.

CDR3 sequence reads: CASSLAGTSGNTIYF. The CDR3 coding sequence is TGTGCCAGCAGCTTGGCAGGGACATCTGGAAACACCATATATTTT. The chain carries TRBV11-1 and TRBJ1-3; maybe TRBD1 (6 bases). Germline lookup yields CDR1 SGHAT and CDR2 FQDESV (reference sequence). V was clipped by 3 bases and J by 1 base, with 10 bases between them. This CDR3 spans 15 amino acids.

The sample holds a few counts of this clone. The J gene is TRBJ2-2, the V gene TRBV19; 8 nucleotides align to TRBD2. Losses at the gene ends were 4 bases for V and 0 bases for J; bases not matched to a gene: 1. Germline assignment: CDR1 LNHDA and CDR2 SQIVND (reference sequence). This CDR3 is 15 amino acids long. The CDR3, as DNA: TGTGCCAGTAGTAGCGGGAGGACGAACACCGGGGAGCTGTTTTTT. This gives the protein CASSSGRTNTGELFF. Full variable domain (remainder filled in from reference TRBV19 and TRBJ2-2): DGGITQSPKYLFRKEGQNVTLSCEQNLNHDAMYWYRQDPGQGLRLIYYSQIVNDFQKGDIAEGYSVSREKKESFPLTVTSAQKNPTAFYLCASSSGRTNTGELFFGEGSRLTVL.

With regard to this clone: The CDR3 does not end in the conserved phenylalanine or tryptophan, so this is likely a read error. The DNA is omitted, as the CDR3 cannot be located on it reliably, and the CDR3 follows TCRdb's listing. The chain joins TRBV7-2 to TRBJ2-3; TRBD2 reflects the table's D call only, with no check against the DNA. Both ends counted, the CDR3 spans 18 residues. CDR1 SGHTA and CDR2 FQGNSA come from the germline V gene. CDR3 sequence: CASSYTPGLAGGGTDTVV.

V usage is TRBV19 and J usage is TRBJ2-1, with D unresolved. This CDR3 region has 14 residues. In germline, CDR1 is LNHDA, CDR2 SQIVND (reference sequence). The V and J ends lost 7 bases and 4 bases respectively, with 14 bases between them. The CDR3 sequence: CASTGANRYNEQFF. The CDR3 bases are TGTGCCAGTACCGGAGCGAATAGGTACAATGAGCAGTTCTTC.

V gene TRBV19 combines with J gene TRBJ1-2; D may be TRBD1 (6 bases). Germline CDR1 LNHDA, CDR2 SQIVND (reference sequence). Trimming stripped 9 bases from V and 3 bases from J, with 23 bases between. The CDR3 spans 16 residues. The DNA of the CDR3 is TGTGCCAGCTCTTTGCCCCGGACAGCAGTTTACTATGGCTACACCTTC. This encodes CASSLPRTAVYYGYTF. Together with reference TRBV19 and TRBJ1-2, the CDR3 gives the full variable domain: DGGITQSPKYLFRKEGQNVTLSCEQNLNHDAMYWYRQDPGQGLRLIYYSQIVNDFQKGDIAEGYSVSREKKESFPLTVTSAQKNPTAFYLCASSLPRTAVYYGYTFGSGTRLTVV.

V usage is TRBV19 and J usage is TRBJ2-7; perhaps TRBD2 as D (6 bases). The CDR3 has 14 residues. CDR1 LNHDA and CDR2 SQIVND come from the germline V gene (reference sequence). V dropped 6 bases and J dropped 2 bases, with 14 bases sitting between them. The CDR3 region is CASSPHGGAYEQYF. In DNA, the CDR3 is TGTGCCAGTAGCCCCCACGGCGGGGCCTACGAGCAGTACTTC.

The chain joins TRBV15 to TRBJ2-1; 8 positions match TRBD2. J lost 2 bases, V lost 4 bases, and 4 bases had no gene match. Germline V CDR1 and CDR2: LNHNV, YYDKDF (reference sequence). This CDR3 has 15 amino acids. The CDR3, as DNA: TGTGCCACCAGCATCGGGAGGGACCCCTACAATGAGCAGTTCTTC. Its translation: CATSIGRDPYNEQFF.

The CDR3 loop is CASSYLGQGGEKLFF. As DNA, the CDR3 is TGTGCCAGCAGTTACTTGGGACAGGGGGGTGAAAAACTGTTTTTT. The chain combines TRBV6-5 with TRBJ1-4; 11 nucleotides match TRBD1. With 1 base clipped from V and 7 bases from J, the junction kept 2 bases outside the gene matches. Germline values: CDR1 MNHEY, CDR2 SVGAGI. The CDR3 has 15 amino acids.

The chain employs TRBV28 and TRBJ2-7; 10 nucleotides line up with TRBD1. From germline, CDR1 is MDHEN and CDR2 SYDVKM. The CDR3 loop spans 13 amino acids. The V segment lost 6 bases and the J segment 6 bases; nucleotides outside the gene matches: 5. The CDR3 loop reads CASRGQGILEQYF. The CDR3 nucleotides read TGTGCCAGCAGGGGACAGGGGATCCTCGAGCAGTACTTC.

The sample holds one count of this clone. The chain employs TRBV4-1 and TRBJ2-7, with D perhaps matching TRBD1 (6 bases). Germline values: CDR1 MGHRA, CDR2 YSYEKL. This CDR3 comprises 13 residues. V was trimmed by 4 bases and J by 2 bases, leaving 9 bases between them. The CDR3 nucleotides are TGCGCCAGCAGCCGGACAGTTACCTACGAGCAGTACTTC. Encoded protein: CASSRTVTYEQYF.

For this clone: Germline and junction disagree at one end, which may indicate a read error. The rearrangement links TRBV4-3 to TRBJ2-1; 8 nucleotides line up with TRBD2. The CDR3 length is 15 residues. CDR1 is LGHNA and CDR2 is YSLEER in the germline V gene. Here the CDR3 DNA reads TGCGCCAGCAGCCCCCAATGGACAGCAGCGGGGGTACTGGTCTTC. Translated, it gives CASSPQWTAAGVLVF.

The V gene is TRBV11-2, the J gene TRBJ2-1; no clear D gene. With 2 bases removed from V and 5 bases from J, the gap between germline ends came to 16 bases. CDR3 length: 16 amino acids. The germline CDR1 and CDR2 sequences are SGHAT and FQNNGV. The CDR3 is CASSLTDSYRHNEQFF. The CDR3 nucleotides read TGTGCCAGCAGCTTAACCGACTCCTACCGGCACAATGAGCAGTTCTTC. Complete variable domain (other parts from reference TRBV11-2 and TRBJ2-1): EAGVAQSPRYKIIEKRQSVAFWCNPISGHATLYWYQQILGQGPKLLIQFQNNGVVDDSQLPKDRFSAERLKGVDSTLKIQPAKLEDSAVYLCASSLTDSYRHNEQFFGPGTRLTVL.

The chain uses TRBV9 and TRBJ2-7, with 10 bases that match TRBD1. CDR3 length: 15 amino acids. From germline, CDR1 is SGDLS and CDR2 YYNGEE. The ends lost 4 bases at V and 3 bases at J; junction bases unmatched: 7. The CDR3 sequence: CASSPLGQGGYEQYF. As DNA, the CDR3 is TGTGCCAGCAGCCCTCTCGGACAGGGGGGCTACGAGCAGTACTTC. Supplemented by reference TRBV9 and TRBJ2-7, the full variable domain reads DSGVTQTPKHLITATGQRVTLRCSPRSGDLSVYWYQQSLDQGLQFLIQYYNGEERAKGNILERFSAQQFPDLHSELNLSSLELGDSALYFCASSPLGQGGYEQYFGPGTRLTVT.

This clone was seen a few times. The CDR3 protein is CASSLEIRGRTDTQYF. The CDR3 DNA reads as TGCGCCAGCAGCTTGGAAATCAGGGGGCGAACAGATACGCAGTATTTT. This chain joins TRBV5-1 and TRBJ2-3; 8 bases map to TRBD1. V gave up 0 bases and J gave up 3 bases; unmatched junction bases: 6. Germline V lookup: CDR1 SGHRS, CDR2 YFSETQ. The CDR3 runs to 16 residues.

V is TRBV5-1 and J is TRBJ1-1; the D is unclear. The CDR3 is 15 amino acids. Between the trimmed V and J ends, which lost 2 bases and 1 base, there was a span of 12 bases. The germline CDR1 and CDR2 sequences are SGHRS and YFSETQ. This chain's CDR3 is CASSLNRGSNTEAFF. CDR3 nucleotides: TGCGCCAGCAGCTTAAACCGGGGTTCGAACACTGAAGCTTTCTTT.

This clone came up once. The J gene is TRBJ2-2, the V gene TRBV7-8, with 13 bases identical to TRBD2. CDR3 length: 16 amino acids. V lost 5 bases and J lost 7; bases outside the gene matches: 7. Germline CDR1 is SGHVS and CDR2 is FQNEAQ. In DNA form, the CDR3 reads TGTGCCAGCAGCGAACCCAGACTAGCGGGAGGCGGGGAGCTGTTTTTT. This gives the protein CASSEPRLAGGGELFF.

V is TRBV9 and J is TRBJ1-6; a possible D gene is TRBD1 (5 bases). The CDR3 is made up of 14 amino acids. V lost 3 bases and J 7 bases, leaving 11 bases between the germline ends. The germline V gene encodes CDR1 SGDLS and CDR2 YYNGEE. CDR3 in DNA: TGTGCCAGCAGCGCAGACAACAGGAATTCACCCCTCCACTTT. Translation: CASSADNRNSPLHF.